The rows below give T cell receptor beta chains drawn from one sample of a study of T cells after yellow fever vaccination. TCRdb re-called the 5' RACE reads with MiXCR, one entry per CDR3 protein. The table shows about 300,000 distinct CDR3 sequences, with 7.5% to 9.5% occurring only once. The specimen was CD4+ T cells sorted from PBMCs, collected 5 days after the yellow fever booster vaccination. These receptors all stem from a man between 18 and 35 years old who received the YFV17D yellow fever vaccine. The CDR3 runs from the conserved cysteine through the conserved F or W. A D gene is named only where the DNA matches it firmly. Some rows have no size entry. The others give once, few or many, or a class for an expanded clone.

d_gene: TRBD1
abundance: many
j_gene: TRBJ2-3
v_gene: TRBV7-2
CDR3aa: CASSLGGGLDTQYF
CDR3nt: TGTGCCAGCAGCTTAGGAGGGGGCTTAGATACGCAGTATTTT

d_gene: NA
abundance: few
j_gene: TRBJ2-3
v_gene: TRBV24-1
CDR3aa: CATSDGSSSADTQYF
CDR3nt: TGTGCCACCAGTGATGGTAGCTCCTCCGCAGATACGCAGTATTTT

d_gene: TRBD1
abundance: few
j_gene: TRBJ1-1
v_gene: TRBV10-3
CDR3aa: CAISGDRGWNTEAFF
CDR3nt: TGTGCCATCAGTGGGGACAGGGGCTGGAACACTGAAGCTTTCTTT

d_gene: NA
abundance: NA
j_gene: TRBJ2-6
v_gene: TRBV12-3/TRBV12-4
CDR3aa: CASSLRTGANVLTF
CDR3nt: TGTGCCAGCAGTTTAAGGACTGGGGCCAACGTCCTGACTTTC

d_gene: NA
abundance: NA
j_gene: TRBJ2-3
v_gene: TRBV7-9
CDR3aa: CASRPTRRASTDTQYF
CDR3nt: TGTGCCAGCAGACCGACCCGTCGGGCTAGCACAGATACGCAGTATTTT

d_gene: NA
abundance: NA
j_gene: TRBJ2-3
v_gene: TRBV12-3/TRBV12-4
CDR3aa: CASSRESDTQYF
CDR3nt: TGTGCCAGCAGCAGGGAATCAGATACGCAGTATTTT

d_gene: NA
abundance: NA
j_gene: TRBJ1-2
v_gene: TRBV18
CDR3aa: CASSPGRLSGYTF
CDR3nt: TGTGCCAGCTCACCAGGGAGGTTAAGTGGCTACACCTTC

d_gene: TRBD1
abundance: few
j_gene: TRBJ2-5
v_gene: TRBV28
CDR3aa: CASSRDRGRETQYF
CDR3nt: TGTGCCAGCAGTCGGGACAGGGGGCGAGAGACCCAGTACTTC

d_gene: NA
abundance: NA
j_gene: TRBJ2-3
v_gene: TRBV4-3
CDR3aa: CASSQDYGRGTDTQYF
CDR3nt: TGCGCCAGCAGCCAAGATTACGGCAGGGGCACAGATACGCAGTATTTT

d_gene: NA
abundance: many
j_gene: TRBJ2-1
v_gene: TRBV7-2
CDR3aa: CASSLAWGTYNEQFF
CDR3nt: TGTGCCAGCAGCCTTGCCTGGGGGACATACAATGAGCAGTTCTTC